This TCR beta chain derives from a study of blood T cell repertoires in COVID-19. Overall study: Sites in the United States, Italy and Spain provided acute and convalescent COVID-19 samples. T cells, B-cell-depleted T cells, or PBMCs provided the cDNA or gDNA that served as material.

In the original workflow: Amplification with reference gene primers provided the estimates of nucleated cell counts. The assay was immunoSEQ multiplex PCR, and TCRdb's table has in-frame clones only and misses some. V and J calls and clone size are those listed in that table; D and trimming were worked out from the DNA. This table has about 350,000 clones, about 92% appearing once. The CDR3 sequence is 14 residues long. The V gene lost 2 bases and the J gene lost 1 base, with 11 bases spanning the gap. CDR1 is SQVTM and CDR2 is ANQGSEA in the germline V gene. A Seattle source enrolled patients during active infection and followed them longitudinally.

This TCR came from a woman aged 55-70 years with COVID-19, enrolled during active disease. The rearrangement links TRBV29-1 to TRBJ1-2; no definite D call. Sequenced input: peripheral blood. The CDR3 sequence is CSVERQEVNYGYTF. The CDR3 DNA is TGCAGCGTTGAAAGGCAGGAAGTTAACTATGGCTACACCTTC.